One and the same sample provided the 9 T cell receptor beta chains below, sequenced in a study of monozygotic twins with inflammatory bowel disease. TCRdb reprocessed the 5' RACE reads, keeping one entry per CDR3 protein, no DNA. This sample carries some 400,000 distinct CDR3 sequences, with about 2.3% going to the ten biggest clones. The sequenced sample consisted of blood. Receptor source: a human donor with ulcerative colitis or Crohn's disease, or a healthy co-twin of an affected twin (not recorded which).

The genes are TRBV3-1 and TRBJ2-2; as DNA is missing, the TRBD2 call by TCRdb cannot be tested. There are 16 residues in the CDR3. Germline CDR1 is LGHDT and CDR2 is YNNKEL (reference sequence). This CDR3 reads CASSHGSGGPTGELFF.

V is TRBV6-2 or TRBV6-3 and J is TRBJ2-1; with no DNA, the TCRdb D assignment of TRBD2 cannot be verified. The germline gives CDR1 MNHEY, CDR2 SVGEGT. This CDR3 has 15 amino acids. The chain's CDR3 is CASESGLAGPDEQFF.

The rearrangement links TRBV5-4 to TRBJ2-5; TCRdb calls TRBD2, which cannot be checked without DNA. The CDR3 has 13 amino acids. Germline CDR1 and CDR2: SGHNT and YYREEE (reference sequence). CDR3 amino acids: CASSPTSGETQYF.

The CDR3 loop reads CSAGGGQGNTIYF. This chain links TRBV20-1 with TRBJ1-3; TCRdb gives TRBD1 as the D gene, but with no DNA this cannot be confirmed. Germline lookup yields CDR1 DFQATT and CDR2 SNEGSKA (reference sequence). CDR3 length: 13 residues.

This rearrangement joins TRBV7-9 to TRBJ1-2; TCRdb proposes TRBD1, but this gene call is untestable without DNA. Germline values: CDR1 SEHNR, CDR2 FQNEAQ (reference sequence). CDR3 length: 15 residues. The CDR3 protein is CASSSWAGDNYGYTF.

The genes are TRBV12-3 or TRBV12-4 and TRBJ2-7. This CDR3 is built from 12 residues. This CDR3 reads CATRGIGYEQYF.

The chain employs TRBV12-3 or TRBV12-4 and TRBJ1-1. The CDR3 totals 11 residues. The CDR3 protein is CASAKNTEAFF.

The chain couples TRBV19 to TRBJ2-1; the TRBD2 assignment by TCRdb is unverifiable without DNA. Germline V gene data show CDR1 as LNHDA and CDR2 as SQIVND (reference sequence). The CDR3 is 18 amino acids. CDR3 amino acids: CASSIVGLASRPLNEQFF.

This chain joins TRBV5-1 and TRBJ2-3. Germline CDR1 is SGHRS and CDR2 is YFSETQ. CDR3 length: 17 residues. CDR3 protein: CASSLGLGDSSTDTQYF.